One and the same sample provided the 11 T cell receptor beta chains below, sequenced in a study of T cell responses to AZD1222 COVID-19 vaccine. Only in-frame clones appear in the TCRdb table, and some are missing; sequencing was by immunoSEQ multiplex PCR. This table has approximately 45,000 clones, around 88% appearing once. Sequences were derived from peripheral blood, sampled 28 days after the second AZD1222 dose. These receptors originate from an adult who received the AZD1222 COVID-19 vaccine.

The chain uses TRBV20-1 and TRBJ1-1; D gene unclear. The CDR3 extends over 11 amino acids. V was cut by 0 bases and J by 5 bases, with 4 bases left in between. Germline assignment: CDR1 DFQATT and CDR2 SNEGSKA (reference sequence). CDR3 DNA: TGCAGTGCTAGAGACGGTACTGAAGCTTTCTTT. Translated, it gives CSARDGTEAFF.

The J gene is TRBJ2-3, the V gene TRBV7-3; maybe TRBD2 (6 bases). This CDR3 has 13 amino acids. Trimming pared 5 bases from V and 5 bases from J, leaving 11 bases between. Germline loops: CDR1 SGHTA, CDR2 FQGTGA. As DNA, the CDR3 is TGTGCCAGCAGCCGGGACTTTCGAGATACGCAGTATTTT. Translating gives CASSRDFRDTQYF.

The chain employs TRBV30 and TRBJ2-5; no definite D call. The V gene's germline CDR1 is GTSNPN and CDR2 SVGIG (reference sequence). Trimming removed 0 bases at V and 4 bases at J, with 3 bases between. The CDR3 consists of 11 residues. The CDR3 sequence: CAWSVPETQYF. The CDR3 bases are TGTGCCTGGAGTGTACCAGAGACCCAGTACTTC. Full variable domain (remainder filled in from reference TRBV30 and TRBJ2-5): SQTIHQWPATLVQPVGSPLSLECTVEGTSNPNLYWYRQAAGRGLQLLFYSVGIGQISSEVPQNLSASRPQDRQFILSSKKLLLSDSGFYLCAWSVPETQYFGPGTRLLVL.

The V call is TRBV11-2, the J call TRBJ1-1, with D uncertain. This CDR3 is 13 amino acids long. Per germline, CDR1 SGHAT and CDR2 FQNNGV. V shed 5 bases and J shed 5 bases, with 12 bases lying between them. The CDR3 is CASSPILGTEAFF. CDR3 in DNA: TGTGCCAGCAGCCCGATTTTGGGGACTGAAGCTTTCTTT. Using reference TRBV11-2 and TRBJ1-1 for the parts outside the CDR3, the full variable domain is EAGVAQSPRYKIIEKRQSVAFWCNPISGHATLYWYQQILGQGPKLLIQFQNNGVVDDSQLPKDRFSAERLKGVDSTLKIQPAKLEDSAVYLCASSPILGTEAFFGQGTRLTVV.

This clone came up once. The V call is TRBV5-1, the J call TRBJ2-1; D possibly corresponds to TRBD1 (6 bases). This CDR3 spans 16 amino acids. The germline gives CDR1 SGHRS, CDR2 YFSETQ. The germline V and J ends were trimmed by 0 bases and 8 bases, with 18 bases remaining between them. CDR3 coding DNA: TGCGCCAGCAGCTTGGATCCGGACAGAGGGGTCGATGAGCAGTTCTTC. Encoded protein: CASSLDPDRGVDEQFF.

The CDR3 region is CASSSPDSDNEKLFF. The DNA of the CDR3 is TGTGCCAGCAGCTCCCCCGACAGCGATAATGAAAAACTGTTTTTT. The rearrangement joins TRBV7-9 to TRBJ1-4, with D maybe TRBD1 (5 bases). Germline CDR1 is SEHNR and CDR2 is FQNEAQ (reference sequence). Between the trimmed V and J ends, which lost 4 bases and 4 bases, there was a span of 13 bases. This CDR3 has 15 residues.

The rearrangement links TRBV2 to TRBJ2-5; 8 positions agree with TRBD1. The CDR3 sequence is 13 residues long. V lost 8 bases to trimming and J lost 5 bases; unmatched junction nucleotides: 7. Germline CDR1 is SNHLY and CDR2 is FYNNEI. CDR3 DNA sequence: TGTGCCAGCCAGGACAGGGAGGAGGAGACCCAGTACTTC. Translating it yields CASQDREEETQYF.

This clone appeared once. V is TRBV30 and J is TRBJ1-6; D uncertain. The CDR3 is 17 amino acids. Trimming took 2 bases from V and 0 from J, leaving 14 bases between them. The germline gives CDR1 GTSNPN, CDR2 SVGIG (reference sequence). The CDR3 here is CAWSTRAVSSYNSPLHF. CDR3 in DNA: TGTGCCTGGAGTACCCGGGCCGTGAGCTCCTATAATTCACCCCTCCACTTT.

The V call is TRBV18, the J call TRBJ1-2; 9 bases are shared with TRBD1. Germline assignment: CDR1 KGHSH and CDR2 LQKENI. J was trimmed by 8 bases and V by 4 bases; bases with no gene match: 2. This CDR3 has 12 residues. CDR3 loop: CASSQDRGGYTF. The CDR3 DNA reads as TGTGCCAGCTCACAAGACAGGGGGGGCTACACCTTC.

A few counts support this clone. The same CDR3 is also encoded by other DNA sequences in this sample. The chain uses TRBV20-1 and TRBJ2-7; D remains unclear. In germline, CDR1 is DFQATT, CDR2 SNEGSKA (reference sequence). V was clipped by 3 bases and J by 3 bases, with 6 bases between them. This CDR3 spans 11 amino acids. The CDR3 loop is CSASVNYEQYF. The CDR3, as DNA: TGCAGTGCTAGCGTGAACTACGAGCAGTACTTC.

The chain has TRBV2 and TRBJ2-1; unclear D gene. Trimming stripped 2 bases from V and 9 bases from J, with 14 bases between. The CDR3 has 14 residues. Germline assignment: CDR1 SNHLY and CDR2 FYNNEI. CDR3 sequence reads: CASSEIRSTSEQFF. The CDR3 DNA is TGTGCCAGCAGTGAAATTAGGTCTACAAGTGAGCAGTTCTTC.